Below, 21 T cell receptor beta chains from the same sample are listed, as sequenced in a study of T-cell memory formation after mild COVID-19. Each CDR3 protein gets one entry after TCRdb re-called the 5' RACE reads with MiXCR. The table records 210,000 or so distinct CDR3 sequences, about a sixth of them present only once. The sample consisted of PBMCs or a T cell subset sorted from them (not recorded which). These receptors came from an adult woman who had mild COVID-19 (a few samples of this study predate the infection). Cell type and time point are not known.

The chain recombines TRBV24-1 with TRBJ2-1; D is perhaps TRBD1 (6 bases). Germline CDR1 reads KGHDR; CDR2 reads SFDVKD. The CDR3 consists of 14 residues. V was clipped by 7 bases and J by 4 bases, with 13 bases between them. The CDR3 DNA reads as TGTGCCACCAGCGAGGACAGCAAGTACAATGAGCAGTTCTTC. Its protein product is CATSEDSKYNEQFF.

In its sample, this clonotype was seen a few times. V gene TRBV5-1 combines with J gene TRBJ2-1; the match to TRBD2 covers 11 bases. Per the germline V gene, CDR1 is SGHRS and CDR2 is YFSETQ. CDR3 length: 15 residues. V shed 4 bases and J 5 bases; nucleotides not matched to a gene: 5. For the CDR3, the DNA is TGCGCCAGCAGCCTGACTAGCGGGACCCACAATGAGCAGTTCTTC. Amino acid sequence: CASSLTSGTHNEQFF. Full variable domain (outside the CDR3, taken from reference TRBV5-1 and TRBJ2-1): KAGVTQTPRYLIKTRGQQVTLSCSPISGHRSVSWYQQTPGQGLQFLFEYFSETQRNKGNFPGRFSGRQFSNSRSEMNVSTLELGDSALYLCASSLTSGTHNEQFFGPGTRLTVL.

This clonotype was counted many times. J is TRBJ2-1 and V is TRBV5-1; D might be TRBD1 or TRBD2, each matching 6 bases. V was shortened by 7 bases and J by 5 bases, with 16 bases between the two germline ends. The CDR3 contains 14 residues. Germline V gives CDR1 SGHRS, CDR2 YFSETQ. CDR3: CASGGLSGDNEQFF. CDR3 DNA: TGCGCCAGCGGGGGGTTGTCAGGGGACAATGAGCAGTTCTTC.

The rearrangement uses TRBV25-1 and TRBJ1-6, with D possibly matching TRBD1 (6 bases). The CDR3 totals 15 residues. Germline V gene data show CDR1 as MGHDK and CDR2 as SYGVNS. The V end lost 6 bases, the J end lost 5 bases, and 14 bases lay between the germline ends. The CDR3 coding sequence is TGTGCCAGCAGGAGGGGGGGAGGCGATAATTCACCCCTCCACTTT. It specifies CASRRGGGDNSPLHF.

This clonotype has a handful of counts. The V and J genes are TRBV12-3 or TRBV12-4 and TRBJ2-6, with 7 bases that match TRBD1. After removal of 5 bases from V and 0 bases from J, the junction contained 10 bases not matched to a gene. This CDR3 has 18 amino acids. The CDR3 reads CASSASGTVFSGANVLTF. In DNA, the CDR3 is TGTGCCAGCAGTGCATCCGGGACAGTTTTCTCTGGGGCCAACGTCCTGACTTTC.

The V gene is TRBV12-3 or TRBV12-4, the J gene TRBJ2-1, with 12 bases matching TRBD2. The CDR3 consists of 19 residues. After removal of 4 bases from V and 8 bases from J, the junction contained 18 bases not matched to a gene. This CDR3 is CASSYFWTSGISGRDEQFF. The DNA of the CDR3 is TGTGCCAGCAGTTATTTTTGGACTAGCGGGATATCGGGTCGCGATGAGCAGTTCTTC.

V usage is TRBV18 and J usage is TRBJ1-1; D possibly corresponds to TRBD1 (5 bases). The CDR3 runs 13 residues. Germline CDR1 reads KGHSH; CDR2 reads LQKENI. Trimming removed 4 bases at V and 5 bases at J, with 11 bases between. The CDR3 DNA sequence: TGTGCCAGCTCACAGGGACCGACGACTGAAGCTTTCTTT. It yields the protein CASSQGPTTEAFF.

A few counts support this clonotype. The chain links TRBV2 to TRBJ2-1; D unresolved. This CDR3 is 12 amino acids long. With 5 bases removed from V and 7 bases from J, the gap between germline ends came to 9 bases. From germline, CDR1 is SNHLY and CDR2 FYNNEI. CDR3 DNA sequence: TGTGCCAGCAGTACTGAAGGGAATGAGCAGTTCTTC. It specifies CASSTEGNEQFF.

This clonotype has a count of ten or more. The chain uses TRBV12-3 or TRBV12-4 and TRBJ2-3; TRBD2 aligns across 9 bases. V was clipped by 2 bases and J by 4 bases; unmatched bases: 4. This CDR3 is 15 amino acids long. The CDR3 region is CASSLIAGAPDTQYF. CDR3 bases: TGTGCCAGCAGTTTAATAGCGGGAGCCCCAGATACGCAGTATTTT.

This clonotype has just a few counts. The V call is TRBV29-1, the J call TRBJ2-6, with D tentatively TRBD2 (6 bases). Trimming cost V 4 bases and J 4 bases, with 11 bases left between them. Germline V gene sequence: CDR1 SQVTM, CDR2 ANQGSEA. CDR3 length equals 14 residues. The chain's CDR3 is CSVVREPGANVLTF. CDR3 in DNA: TGCAGCGTTGTACGGGAGCCCGGGGCCAACGTCCTGACTTTC.

The CDR3 DNA sequence: TGTGCCAGCAGTCCCGGGGACTTAAGAATGTTTTTT. Translation: CASSPGDLRMFF. V usage is TRBV12-3 or TRBV12-4 and J usage is TRBJ1-4; D perhaps matches TRBD1 (5 bases). CDR3 size: 12 residues. V lost 5 bases to trimming and J lost 15 bases, with 16 bases between them.

The rearrangement joins TRBV2 to TRBJ2-6; weak D call: TRBD1 (6 bases). Trimming pared 9 bases from V and 2 bases from J, leaving 14 bases between. CDR1 is SNHLY and CDR2 is FYNNEI in the germline V gene. The CDR3 runs to 15 residues. CDR3 protein: CASLGNRAGANVLTF. The CDR3 bases are TGTGCCAGTTTGGGAAACAGGGCTGGGGCCAACGTCCTGACTTTC.

This clonotype was detected a few times. The rearrangement links TRBV12-3 or TRBV12-4 to TRBJ2-1; D uncertain. The germline V and J ends were trimmed by 4 bases and 10 bases, with 20 bases remaining between them. The CDR3 loop spans 15 amino acids. The CDR3 sequence is CASSYDNGWDKEQFF. CDR3 nucleotides: TGTGCCAGCAGTTACGATAATGGGTGGGATAAAGAGCAGTTCTTC.

The CDR3: CASSLALAGVEVGELFF. DNA for the CDR3: TGCGCCAGCAGCTTGGCACTAGCGGGAGTTGAAGTCGGGGAGCTGTTTTTT. This rearrangement joins TRBV5-1 to TRBJ2-2, with 11 bases fitting TRBD2. Germline loops: CDR1 SGHRS, CDR2 YFSETQ. The CDR3 is 17 residues long. Trimming cost V 0 bases and J 7 bases; bases outside gene matches: 8.

This clonotype has a handful of counts. The genes are TRBV5-4 and TRBJ2-2; 9 bases fit TRBD2. Unmatched junction bases numbered 11, after V lost 4 bases and J lost 7 bases. Germline V gene sequence: CDR1 SGHNT, CDR2 YYREEE (reference sequence). This CDR3 is 16 amino acids long. The DNA of the CDR3 is TGTGCCAGCAGCCTCTCGAGCGGGAGGAATGGCGGGGAGCTGTTTTTT. Its translation is CASSLSSGRNGGELFF.

This clonotype was detected a few times. This chain uses TRBV27 with TRBJ2-7, with TRBD1 as a possible D gene (5 bases). CDR3 length equals 14 residues. V gave up 3 bases and J gave up 1 base, with 10 bases separating them. Germline CDR1 and CDR2: MNHEY and SMNVEV (reference sequence). CDR3 in amino acids: CASSLKDTSYEQYF. DNA for the CDR3: TGTGCCAGCAGTTTGAAGGACACTTCCTACGAGCAGTACTTC.

This clonotype has a handful of counts. The chain links TRBV28 to TRBJ2-7; the D is unclear. The CDR3 totals 12 residues. Germline CDR1 reads MDHEN; CDR2 reads SYDVKM. V lost 2 bases, J lost 4 bases, and 6 bases lay in between. The CDR3, as DNA: TGTGCCAGCAGTTTAACCCAATACGAGCAGTACTTC. It encodes CASSLTQYEQYF.

The sample holds a few counts of this clonotype. The chain recombines TRBV12-3 or TRBV12-4 with TRBJ2-4, with D perhaps matching TRBD2 (5 bases). The CDR3 is 15 residues long. V was clipped by 4 bases and J by 0 bases, with 10 bases between them. CDR3 nucleotide sequence: TGTGCCAGCAGTTACGGGAACGGAGCCAAAAACATTCAGTACTTC. It translates to CASSYGNGAKNIQYF.

The rearrangement links TRBV20-1 to TRBJ1-2; D is undetermined. This CDR3 has 12 residues. The germline V gene encodes CDR1 DFQATT and CDR2 SNEGSKA (reference sequence). Trimming removed 2 bases from V and 5 bases from J, with 9 bases in between. This CDR3 is CSARTPGYGYTF. The CDR3 DNA reads as TGCAGTGCTAGAACCCCCGGGTATGGCTACACCTTC.

This clonotype has a handful of counts. The V call is TRBV20-1, the J call TRBJ1-3; D ambiguous. CDR1 and CDR2 from the germline V gene are DFQATT and SNEGSKA (reference sequence). This CDR3 spans 16 amino acids. V was pared by 0 bases and J by 7 bases, with 19 bases between. The CDR3 protein is CSARDHRRAGKNTIYF. The CDR3 DNA sequence: TGCAGTGCTAGAGATCACCGGAGGGCAGGCAAGAACACCATATATTTT.

This chain connects TRBV12-3 or TRBV12-4 to TRBJ2-3, with 7 bases lining up with TRBD2. This CDR3 spans 13 amino acids. CDR3 region: CASGILSTDTQYF. CDR3 in DNA: TGTGCGAGCGGGATTCTAAGCACAGATACGCAGTATTTT.